This record covers a single T cell receptor beta chain. Only in-frame clones appear in the TCRdb table, and some are missing; sequencing was by immunoSEQ multiplex PCR. Seen here are around 140,000 clones, roughly 80% observed once, and the top ten hold roughly 2.2%. This CDR3 comprises 15 residues. Germline lookup yields CDR1 SGDLS and CDR2 YYNGEE. The V gene end was trimmed by 4 bases and the J gene end by 5 bases; junction bases not matched to a gene: 7. This record belongs to a study of blood T cell repertoires in COVID-19. Study-level information: The study drew acute and convalescent COVID-19 samples from the United States, Italy and Spain. PBMCs, B-cell-depleted T cells, or T cells were the source of the cDNA or gDNA that made up the material.

Participants reported their clinical history, and cohort assignment relied on those reports. J is TRBJ1-4 and V is TRBV9, with 8 positions matching TRBD1. The receptor's source is a man aged 35 to 55 with acute COVID-19. Sequenced material: PBMCs or T cells enriched from blood (not recorded which). Here the CDR3 reads CASSTRTGPNEKLFF. DNA of the CDR3: TGTGCCAGCAGCACCCGGACAGGGCCCAATGAAAAACTGTTTTTT. Based on the CDR3 plus reference TRBV9 and TRBJ1-4, the full variable domain is DSGVTQTPKHLITATGQRVTLRCSPRSGDLSVYWYQQSLDQGLQFLIQYYNGEERAKGNILERFSAQQFPDLHSELNLSSLELGDSALYFCASSTRTGPNEKLFFGSGTQLSVL.